This TCR beta chain was documented in a study of spatial heterogeneity in lung cancer. For the study at large: An average of more than ten raw reads was observed per unique TCR and UMI combination.

CDR1 SGHRS and CDR2 YFSETQ come from the germline V gene. V lost 4 bases to trimming and J lost 2 bases, with 13 bases between them. This CDR3 is built from 14 residues. As to time point: sample taken at primary tumor resection. TCRdb independently ran MiXCR on the 5' RACE reads; one entry per CDR3 protein. This sample yields tens of thousands of distinct CDR3 sequences, of which approximately 5% are seen a single time; around 10% belongs to the top ten. This clonotype came up many times. This chain uses TRBV5-1 with TRBJ2-7; possibly TRBD1 for D (6 bases). The sequence derives from a male donor with early-stage non-small cell lung cancer. The starting material was PBMCs, obtained at surgery. As DNA, the CDR3 is TGCGCCAGCAGCCAGACCGGGACAACCTACGAGCAGTACTTC. Encoded protein: CASSQTGTTYEQYF.